This record looks at one T cell receptor beta chain sequence and its context. This clonotype was recorded many times. Its antigen remains undetermined. Base qualities are not at hand, and no much larger clone is one base apart. These data belong to a study of human T cells and chemical hapten exposure (dated by TCRdb to the early 2020s). At the level of the whole study: For sensitization, 2% DPC in acetone was applied to a 2 cm by 2 cm area of upper inner arm skin. Throughout the roughly 25-week study period, patients were also given weekly therapeutic DPC doses on the scalp. Libraries were pooled for sequencing, and variation in per-sample TCR yields was attributed mainly to small differences in library volumes within the pool. Patch testing was performed on the upper back with Finn chambers containing 0.01% DPC, and the patch tests were scored after 6 days according to International Contact Dermatitis Research Group standards. Patient blood was sampled pre-sensitization (week 0) and at 2, 6 and about 24 weeks after DPC sensitization. Peripheral blood TCR repertoire changes were tracked in vivo in alopecia patients during primary and secondary sensitization to the hapten diphenylcyclopropenone (DPC). The mostly female patient cohort included alopecia areata with under or over 50% scalp involvement, alopecia totalis and alopecia universalis. Twenty-nine alopecia patients provided blood for TCR sequencing at one to four time points (pre-sensitization, 2, 6 and 24 weeks). The full study reports these points: No change with DPC sensitization was found in the number of TCRs above 1 in 1000 frequency, and no evidence of global repertoire structure alterations was found. After repeated subsampling, the strength of the expansion versus patch-test correlation and the threshold at which it became significant changed. Because every patient had alopecia, a presumed autoimmune disease, the patients' immune response might differ from that of healthy individuals. Expanded TCRs formed significantly more large CDR3 similarity clusters than pre-sensitization or healthy control sets, consistent with antigen-driven responses. The number of PT1 expanded TCRs positively correlated with patch test score, significant at thresholds 8, 16 and 32 but not 4.

Interpreted using the paper, the time point label stands for: patch test 2, 6 weeks after DPC sensitization. The treatment or condition label of this sample denotes: therapeutic diphenylcyclopropenone sensitization with weekly scalp DPC. At every patch-test visit, the blood draw took place before the patch test was put on. Patients were considered eligible if aged 18 to 70, diagnosed with alopecia and deemed suitable for DPC therapy, and patients were excluded if pregnant. Unfractionated whole blood was collected in Tempus Blood RNA tubes, and total RNA was extracted from that blood. Its CDR3 holds 14 amino acids, cysteine through phenylalanine. Only the CDR3 portion is preserved as DNA: 42 bases, with reading frame beginning at the first base. V is reduced by 3 bases and J by 7 bases, leaving a spacing of 13 bases between them. The germline V gene (reference sequence) gives CDR1 as LNHDA and CDR2 as SQIVND.

The receptor library was made with RACE. Sequencing was carried out with a NextSeq 500. During library preparation, unique molecular identifiers were attached to individual cDNA molecules so that TCRs could be counted in a quantitative, reproducible way. From each blood RNA sample, both TCR alpha and TCR beta chains were sequenced. From the authors' description of their analysis: Samples had a median of about 96,000 TCRs, with a range from roughly 23,224 to 700,000. The Decombinator software suite was used to annotate the V, J and CDR3 of the TCR reads. For the PS versus PT1 abundance plots, all samples were subsampled to the same number of TCRs (28,000). TCRs were defined as expanded if absent before sensitization and observed at least eight times at the 2-week time point. TCRdb passed the public sequencing reads through fastp at Q25 and MiXCR, retaining productive beta sequences. For every CDR3 protein sequence, its rows merge into one entry that carries the most common genes and DNA. TCRdb, not the original authors, processed these V and J calls. Here the sample has over 130,000 distinct CDR3 sequences; 10% to 15% occur a single time. The ten largest clones capture 1.3% to 1.5% of the sample.

Here the chain combines TRBV19 and TRBJ2-1, with the D gene call left open. The sequenced sample was whole blood, obtained in connection with sensitization to the hapten diphenylcyclopropenone (DPC). The TCR sequence derives from a woman aged 45-65 years with alopecia areata. Some clones in this sample may be carry-over from other donors' samples. The DNA is as follows: TGTGCCAGTAGTATCCTCCGGTTGGGAAATGAGCAGTTCTTC. Translation gives CASSILRLGNEQFF.